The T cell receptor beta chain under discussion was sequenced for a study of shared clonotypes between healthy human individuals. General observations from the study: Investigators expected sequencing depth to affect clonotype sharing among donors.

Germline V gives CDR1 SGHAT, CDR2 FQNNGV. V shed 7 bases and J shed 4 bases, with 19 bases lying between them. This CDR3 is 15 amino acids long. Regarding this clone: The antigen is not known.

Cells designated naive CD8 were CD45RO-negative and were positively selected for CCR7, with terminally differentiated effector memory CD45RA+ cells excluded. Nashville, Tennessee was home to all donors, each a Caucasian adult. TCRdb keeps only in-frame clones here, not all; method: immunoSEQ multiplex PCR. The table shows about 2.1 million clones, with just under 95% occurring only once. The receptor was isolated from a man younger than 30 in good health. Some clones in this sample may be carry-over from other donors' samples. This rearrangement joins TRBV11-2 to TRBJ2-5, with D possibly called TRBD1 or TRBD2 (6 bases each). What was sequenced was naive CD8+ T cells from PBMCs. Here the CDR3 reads CASKGRWAGVETQYF. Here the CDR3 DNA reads TGTGCCAGCAAGGGGAGGTGGGCAGGGGTAGAGACCCAGTACTTC.